This T cell receptor (beta chain) was recorded in a study of T cells in Graves' hyperthyroidism and ophthalmopathy. Background on the study: The blood sample was taken at first diagnosis, before treatment began. Overall study findings and caveats: Ophthalmopathy onset followed model prediction by a median about seven months.

There were TCR beta CDR3 regions amplified from RNA transcripts. First-round RT-PCR of the TCR CDR3 relied on the HTBI primer set. TCRdb re-called the multiplex PCR reads with MiXCR, one entry per CDR3 protein. The sample lists more than 450,000 distinct CDR3 sequences; nearly 20% were seen once. This clonotype was counted at least ten times. What it binds is unknown. The CDR3 has 15 residues. Germline V gene data show CDR1 as SGHRS and CDR2 as YFSETQ. V dropped 1 base and J dropped 3 bases, with 13 bases sitting between them. The sample was blood. The genes are TRBV5-1 and TRBJ1-1; no clear D. The TCR comes from a man aged 35 to 55 with Graves' ophthalmopathy. CDR3 in amino acids: CASSLFGVDDTEAFF. CDR3 nucleotides: TGCGCCAGCAGCTTGTTTGGGGTGGATGACACTGAAGCTTTCTTT.